This T cell receptor (beta chain) comes out of a study of cytomegalovirus exposure and HLA in healthy donors. Study-level findings and limits: As a later analysis showed, a missense DCLRE1C variant was linked to trimming of TCR beta V- and J-genes. Some TCR beta chains (around 160 of them) were listed as cytomegalovirus-associated.

A word on this clone: Its antigen is still unknown.

The PCR contained 60 Vbeta and 13 Jbeta primers. The assay was immunoSEQ multiplex PCR, and TCRdb's table has in-frame clones only and misses some. The sample lists under 200,000 clones, approximately 84% seen once, with 7% in the top ten. CDR1 is LNHDA, CDR2 SQIVND, per germline (reference sequence). The CDR3 has 12 residues. V lost 6 bases, J lost 5 bases, and 10 bases lay in between. Specimen: PBMCs. The TCR was taken from a woman in her thirties or forties in good health and CMV-seropositive. The genes are TRBV19 and TRBJ1-1; D is possibly TRBD1 (6 bases). CDR3 in DNA: TGTGCCAGTAGCACCGGGACAACTGAAGCTTTCTTT. Amino acid sequence: CASSTGTTEAFF. Filled out from reference TRBV19 and TRBJ1-1, the complete variable domain reads DGGITQSPKYLFRKEGQNVTLSCEQNLNHDAMYWYRQDPGQGLRLIYYSQIVNDFQKGDIAEGYSVSREKKESFPLTVTSAQKNPTAFYLCASSTGTTEAFFGQGTRLTVV.